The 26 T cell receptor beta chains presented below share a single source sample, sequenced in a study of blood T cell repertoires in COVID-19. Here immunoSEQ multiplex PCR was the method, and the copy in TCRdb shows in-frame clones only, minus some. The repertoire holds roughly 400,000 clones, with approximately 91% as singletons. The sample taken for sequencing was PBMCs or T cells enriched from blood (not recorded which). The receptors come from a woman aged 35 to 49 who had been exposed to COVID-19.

As DNA, the CDR3 is TGTGCCAGCAGCCATGGGACAGGGGGCGGACAGCCCCAGCATTTT. Translation: CASSHGTGGGQPQHF. The gene calls are TRBV3-1 (or the pseudogene TRBV3-2) and TRBJ1-5, with 12 positions matching TRBD1. The ends lost 3 bases at V and 7 bases at J; junction bases unmatched: 4. The CDR3 spans 15 residues. Germline V gives CDR1 LGHDT, CDR2 YNNKEL (reference sequence).

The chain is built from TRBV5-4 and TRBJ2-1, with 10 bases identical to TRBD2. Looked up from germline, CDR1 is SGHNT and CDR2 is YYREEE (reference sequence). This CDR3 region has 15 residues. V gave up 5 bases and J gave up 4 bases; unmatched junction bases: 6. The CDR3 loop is CASSPGTSVYNEQFF. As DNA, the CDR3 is TGTGCCAGCAGTCCCGGGACTAGCGTTTACAATGAGCAGTTCTTC.

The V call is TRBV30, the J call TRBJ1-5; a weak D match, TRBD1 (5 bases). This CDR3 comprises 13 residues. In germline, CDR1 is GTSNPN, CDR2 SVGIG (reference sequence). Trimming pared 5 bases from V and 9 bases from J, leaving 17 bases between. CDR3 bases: TGTGCCTGGTCGGGTCAGATGGGGGGGCCCCAGCATTTT. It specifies CAWSGQMGGPQHF. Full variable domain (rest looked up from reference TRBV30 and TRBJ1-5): SQTIHQWPATLVQPVGSPLSLECTVEGTSNPNLYWYRQAAGRGLQLLFYSVGIGQISSEVPQNLSASRPQDRQFILSSKKLLLSDSGFYLCAWSGQMGGPQHFGDGTRLSIL.

The DNA for the CDR3 is TGTGCCAGCAGCTCACAACAGGGGAACACTGAAGCTTTCTTT. Protein product: CASSSQQGNTEAFF. The chain links TRBV9 to TRBJ1-1, with a tentative D call TRBD1 (6 bases). The V gene lost 4 bases and the J gene lost 1 base, with 11 bases spanning the gap. The CDR3 extends over 14 amino acids. CDR1 SGDLS and CDR2 YYNGEE come from the germline V gene.

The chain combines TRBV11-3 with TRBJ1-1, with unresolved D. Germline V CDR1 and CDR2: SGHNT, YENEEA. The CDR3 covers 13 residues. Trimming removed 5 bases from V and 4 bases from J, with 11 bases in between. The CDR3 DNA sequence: TGTGCCAGCAGCCTCTCGGGGTCCACTGAAGCTTTCTTT. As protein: CASSLSGSTEAFF. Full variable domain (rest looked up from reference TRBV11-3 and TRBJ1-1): EAGVVQSPRYKIIEKKQPVAFWCNPISGHNTLYWYLQNLGQGPELLIRYENEEAVDDSQLPKDRFSAERLKGVDSTLKIQPAELGDSAVYLCASSLSGSTEAFFGQGTRLTVV.

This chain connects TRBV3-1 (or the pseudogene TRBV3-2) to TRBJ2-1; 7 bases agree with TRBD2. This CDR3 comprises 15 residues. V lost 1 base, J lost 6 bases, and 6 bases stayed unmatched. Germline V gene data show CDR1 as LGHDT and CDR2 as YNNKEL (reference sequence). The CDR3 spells CASSQGTSGPNEQFF. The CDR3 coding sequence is TGTGCCAGCAGCCAAGGGACTAGTGGACCCAATGAGCAGTTCTTC.

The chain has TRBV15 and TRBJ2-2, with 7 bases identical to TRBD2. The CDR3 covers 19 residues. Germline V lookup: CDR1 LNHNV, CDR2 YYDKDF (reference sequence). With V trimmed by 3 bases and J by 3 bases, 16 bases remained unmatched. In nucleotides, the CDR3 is TGTGCCACCAGCAGTATCCCACCCGGGGGGATGGACGACACCGGGGAGCTGTTTTTT. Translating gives CATSSIPPGGMDDTGELFF.

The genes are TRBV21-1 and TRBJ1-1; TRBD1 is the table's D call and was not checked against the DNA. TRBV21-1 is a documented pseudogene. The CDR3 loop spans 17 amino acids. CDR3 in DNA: TGTGCCAGCAGCAAAAGACTTTTACGGACAGGGCGGACTGAAGCTTTCTTT. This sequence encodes CASSKRLLRTGRTEAFF.

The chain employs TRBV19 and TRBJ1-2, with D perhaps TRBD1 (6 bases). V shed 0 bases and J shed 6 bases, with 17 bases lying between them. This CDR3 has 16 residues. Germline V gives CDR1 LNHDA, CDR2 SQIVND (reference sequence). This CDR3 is CASSIDLRGSTHGYTF. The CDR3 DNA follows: TGTGCCAGTAGTATAGATCTGAGGGGGAGCACGCATGGCTACACCTTC.

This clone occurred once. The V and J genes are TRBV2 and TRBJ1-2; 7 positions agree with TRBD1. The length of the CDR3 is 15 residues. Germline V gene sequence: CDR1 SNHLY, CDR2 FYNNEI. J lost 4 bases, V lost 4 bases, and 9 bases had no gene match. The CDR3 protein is CASSVERQGPYGYTF. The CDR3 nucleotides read TGTGCCAGCAGTGTGGAAAGACAGGGCCCCTATGGCTACACCTTC. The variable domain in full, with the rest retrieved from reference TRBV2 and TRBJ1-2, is EPEVTQTPSHQVTQMGQEVILRCVPISNHLYFYWYRQILGQKVEFLVSFYNNEISEKSEIFDDQFSVERPDGSNFTLKIRSTKLEDSAMYFCASSVERQGPYGYTFGSGTRLTVV.

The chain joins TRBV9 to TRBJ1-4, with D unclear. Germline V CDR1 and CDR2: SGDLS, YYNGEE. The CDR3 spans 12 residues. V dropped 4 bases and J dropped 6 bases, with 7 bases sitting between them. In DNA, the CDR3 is TGTGCCAGCAGCACAAATGATGAAAAACTGTTTTTT. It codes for CASSTNDEKLFF.

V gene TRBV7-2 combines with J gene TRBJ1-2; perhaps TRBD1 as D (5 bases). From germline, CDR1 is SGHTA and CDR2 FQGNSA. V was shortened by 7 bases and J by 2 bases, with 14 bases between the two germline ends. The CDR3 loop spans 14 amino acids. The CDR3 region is CASTPGGSNYGYTF. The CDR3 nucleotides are TGTGCCAGCACCCCGGGGGGGAGCAACTATGGCTACACCTTC.

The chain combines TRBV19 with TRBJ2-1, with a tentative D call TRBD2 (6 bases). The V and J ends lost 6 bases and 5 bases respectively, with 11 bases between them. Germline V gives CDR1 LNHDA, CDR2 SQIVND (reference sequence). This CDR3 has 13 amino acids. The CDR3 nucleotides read TGTGCCAGTAGATACCGCGGGGACAATGAGCAGTTCTTC. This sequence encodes CASRYRGDNEQFF.

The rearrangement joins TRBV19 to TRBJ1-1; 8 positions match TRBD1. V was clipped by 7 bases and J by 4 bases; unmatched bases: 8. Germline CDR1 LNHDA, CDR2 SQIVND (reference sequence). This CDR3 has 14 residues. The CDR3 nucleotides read TGTGCCAGTAACAGACAGGGGAGCGGCACTGAAGCTTTCTTT. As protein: CASNRQGSGTEAFF.

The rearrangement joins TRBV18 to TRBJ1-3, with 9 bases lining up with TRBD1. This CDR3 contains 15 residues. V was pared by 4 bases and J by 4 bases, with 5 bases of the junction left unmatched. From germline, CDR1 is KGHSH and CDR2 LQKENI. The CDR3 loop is CASSQPGTGGNTIYF. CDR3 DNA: TGTGCCAGCTCACAACCGGGGACAGGGGGAAACACCATATATTTT.

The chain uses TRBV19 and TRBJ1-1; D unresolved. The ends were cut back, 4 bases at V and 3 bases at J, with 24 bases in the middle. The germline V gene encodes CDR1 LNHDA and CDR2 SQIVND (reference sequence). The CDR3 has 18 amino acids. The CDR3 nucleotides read TGTGCCAGTAGTACATTGGGGAAAGAGATCCTTAGCGACACTGAAGCTTTCTTT. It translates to CASSTLGKEILSDTEAFF.

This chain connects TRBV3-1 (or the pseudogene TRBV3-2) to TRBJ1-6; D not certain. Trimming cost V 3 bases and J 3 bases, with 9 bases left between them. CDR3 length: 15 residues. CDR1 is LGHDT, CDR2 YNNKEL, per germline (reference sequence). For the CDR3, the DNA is TGTGCCAGCAGCCAGACTGGCAGCTATAATTCACCCCTCCACTTT. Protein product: CASSQTGSYNSPLHF.

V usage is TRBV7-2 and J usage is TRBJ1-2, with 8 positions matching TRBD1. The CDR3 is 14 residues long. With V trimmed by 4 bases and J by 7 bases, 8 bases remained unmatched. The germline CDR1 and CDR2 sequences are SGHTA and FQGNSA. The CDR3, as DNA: TGTGCCAGCAGCTCCGGACAGGGCATCAGTGGCTACACCTTC. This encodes CASSSGQGISGYTF.

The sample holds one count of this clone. The CDR3 is CASSLEQTTTGQYF. The CDR3, as DNA: TGCGCCAGCAGCTTGGAACAGACAACCACCGGGCAGTACTTC. This chain joins TRBV5-1 and TRBJ2-7; D is uncertain. V dropped 0 bases and J dropped 9 bases, with 16 bases sitting between them. Looked up from germline, CDR1 is SGHRS and CDR2 is YFSETQ. The CDR3 consists of 14 residues.

CDR3 region: CASSAGTGNFYEQYF. In DNA form, the CDR3 reads TGCGCCAGCAGCGCCGGGACAGGGAATTTCTACGAGCAGTACTTC. The chain recombines TRBV10-2 with TRBJ2-7; 9 positions match TRBD1. This CDR3 has 15 residues. With V trimmed by 6 bases and J by 3 bases, 9 bases remained unmatched. Per germline, CDR1 WSHSY and CDR2 SAAADI.

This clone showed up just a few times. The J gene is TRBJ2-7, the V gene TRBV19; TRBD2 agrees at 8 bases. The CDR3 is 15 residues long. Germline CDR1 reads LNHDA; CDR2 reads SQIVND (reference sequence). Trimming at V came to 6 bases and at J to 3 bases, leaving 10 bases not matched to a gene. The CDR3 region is CASSPLAAVVYEQYF. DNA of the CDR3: TGTGCCAGTAGCCCACTAGCGGCGGTAGTCTACGAGCAGTACTTC. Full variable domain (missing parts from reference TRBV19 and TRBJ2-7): DGGITQSPKYLFRKEGQNVTLSCEQNLNHDAMYWYRQDPGQGLRLIYYSQIVNDFQKGDIAEGYSVSREKKESFPLTVTSAQKNPTAFYLCASSPLAAVVYEQYFGPGTRLTVT.

This CDR3 is CASTPTGSSTDTQYF. CDR3 DNA sequence: TGTGCCAGCACCCCCACGGGATCTAGCACAGATACGCAGTATTTT. The chain employs TRBV7-3 and TRBJ2-3; possible D gene TRBD2, 5 bases. This CDR3 spans 15 amino acids. Deletions cut 7 bases from V and 0 bases from J, with 14 bases between. Germline CDR1 SGHTA, CDR2 FQGTGA.

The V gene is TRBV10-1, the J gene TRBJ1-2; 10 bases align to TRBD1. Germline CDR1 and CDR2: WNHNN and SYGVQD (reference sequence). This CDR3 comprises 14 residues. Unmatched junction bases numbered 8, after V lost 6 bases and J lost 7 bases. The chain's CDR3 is CASREGQGRGGYTF. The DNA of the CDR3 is TGCGCCAGCAGGGAGGGACAGGGGCGCGGTGGCTACACCTTC.

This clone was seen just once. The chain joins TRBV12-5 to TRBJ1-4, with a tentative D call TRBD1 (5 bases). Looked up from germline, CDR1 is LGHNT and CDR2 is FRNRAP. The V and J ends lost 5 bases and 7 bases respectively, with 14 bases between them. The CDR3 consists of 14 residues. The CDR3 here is CASGPDRTAEKLFF. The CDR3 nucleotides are TGTGCTAGTGGTCCCGACAGAACAGCTGAAAAACTGTTTTTT. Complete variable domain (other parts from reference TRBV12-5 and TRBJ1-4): DARVTQTPRHKVTEMGQEVTMRCQPILGHNTVFWYRQTMMQGLELLAYFRNRAPLDDSGMPKDRFSAEMPDATLATLKIQPSEPRDSAVYFCASGPDRTAEKLFFGSGTQLSVL.

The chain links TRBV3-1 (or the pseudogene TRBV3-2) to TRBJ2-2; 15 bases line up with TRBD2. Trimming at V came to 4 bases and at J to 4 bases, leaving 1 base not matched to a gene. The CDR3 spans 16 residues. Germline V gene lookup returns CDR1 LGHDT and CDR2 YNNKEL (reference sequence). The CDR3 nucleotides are TGTGCCAGCAGCCGGGGACTAGCGGGAGGCACCGGGGAGCTGTTTTTT. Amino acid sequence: CASSRGLAGGTGELFF.

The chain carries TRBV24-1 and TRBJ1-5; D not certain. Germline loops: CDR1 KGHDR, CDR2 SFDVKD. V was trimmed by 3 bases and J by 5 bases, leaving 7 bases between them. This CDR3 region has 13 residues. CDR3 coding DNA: TGTGCCACCAGTGATCGACATGATCAGCCCCAGCATTTT. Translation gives CATSDRHDQPQHF.